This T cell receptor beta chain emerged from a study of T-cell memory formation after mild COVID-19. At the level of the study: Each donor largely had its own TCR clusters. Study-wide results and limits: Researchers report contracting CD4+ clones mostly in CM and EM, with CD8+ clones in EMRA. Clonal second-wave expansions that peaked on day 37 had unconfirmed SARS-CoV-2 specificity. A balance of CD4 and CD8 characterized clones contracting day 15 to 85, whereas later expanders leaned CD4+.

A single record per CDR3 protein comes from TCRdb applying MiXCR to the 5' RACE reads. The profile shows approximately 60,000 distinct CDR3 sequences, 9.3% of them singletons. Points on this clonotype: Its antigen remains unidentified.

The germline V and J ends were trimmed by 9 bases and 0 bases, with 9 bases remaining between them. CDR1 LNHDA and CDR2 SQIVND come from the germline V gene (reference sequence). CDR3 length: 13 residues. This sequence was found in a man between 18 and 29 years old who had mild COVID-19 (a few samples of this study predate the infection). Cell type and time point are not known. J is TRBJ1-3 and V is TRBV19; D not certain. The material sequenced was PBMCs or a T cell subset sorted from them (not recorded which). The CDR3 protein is CASLQNSGNTIYF. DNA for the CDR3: TGTGCCAGCCTACAAAACTCTGGAAACACCATATATTTT.